One and the same sample provided the 26 T cell receptor beta chains below, sequenced in a study of blood T cell repertoires in COVID-19. Data came from immunoSEQ multiplex PCR; TCRdb stores just in-frame clones and leaves some out. The profile shows about half a million clones, less than 90% of them singletons. Sample: PBMCs or T cells enriched from blood (not recorded which). The receptors come from a woman aged 55-70 years who had recovered from COVID-19.

The chain couples TRBV7-8 to TRBJ2-1; a possible D gene is TRBD2 (6 bases). This CDR3 spans 11 amino acids. The V and J ends lost 6 bases and 7 bases respectively, with 7 bases between them. Germline V gives CDR1 SGHVS, CDR2 FQNEAQ. The CDR3 coding sequence is TGTGCCAGCAGGGGGGGAAATGAGCAGTTCTTC. Protein: CASRGGNEQFF.

The V and J genes are TRBV3-1 (or the pseudogene TRBV3-2) and TRBJ2-5, with 10 positions matching TRBD1. Germline V gene sequence: CDR1 LGHDT, CDR2 YNNKEL (reference sequence). This CDR3 has 15 residues. V trimming: 4 bases; J trimming: 7 bases; junction bases outside the gene matches: 9. CDR3 amino acids: CASSRGTGALGTQYF. CDR3 sequence (DNA): TGTGCCAGCAGCCGCGGGACAGGGGCCTTGGGGACCCAGTACTTC.

The rearrangement links TRBV3-1 (or the pseudogene TRBV3-2) to TRBJ1-4, with D unresolved. The CDR3 has 15 amino acids. Germline CDR1 LGHDT, CDR2 YNNKEL (reference sequence). The germline V and J ends were trimmed by 3 bases and 0 bases, with 8 bases remaining between them. CDR3 protein: CASSHPDATNEKLFF. The CDR3 nucleotides read TGTGCCAGCAGCCACCCAGATGCAACTAATGAAAAACTGTTTTTT.

V and J are TRBV2 and TRBJ1-5; D might be TRBD1 (5 bases). The CDR3 loop spans 15 amino acids. Per the germline V gene, CDR1 is SNHLY and CDR2 is FYNNEI. Trimming removed 3 bases at V and 2 bases at J, with 11 bases between. The CDR3, as DNA: TGTGCCAGCAGTGAGAGCAGGGAGGGCAATCAGCCCCAGCATTTT. This codes for CASSESREGNQPQHF.

This chain links TRBV6-1 with TRBJ2-7; possibly TRBD2 for D (5 bases). The V end lost 1 base, the J end lost 4 bases, and 20 bases lay between the germline ends. Germline assignment: CDR1 MNHNS and CDR2 SASEGT. This CDR3 contains 17 residues. CDR3 sequence reads: CASSEGGLGSRTYEQYV. The CDR3 DNA reads as TGTGCCAGCAGTGAAGGAGGGCTTGGGTCTCGCACATACGAGCAGTACGTC.

This chain connects TRBV18 to TRBJ1-4; perhaps TRBD1 as D (6 bases). The CDR3 runs to 16 residues. V lost 6 bases and J lost 0, with 14 bases in between. The germline V gene has CDR1 KGHSH and CDR2 LQKENI. CDR3 sequence reads: CASSPGDRTTNEKLFF. The CDR3, as DNA: TGTGCCAGCTCCCCAGGTGACAGGACAACTAATGAAAAACTGTTTTTT.

The J gene is TRBJ2-7, the V gene TRBV29-1; 7 nucleotides line up with TRBD1. Germline CDR1 SQVTM, CDR2 ANQGSEA. This CDR3 spans 11 amino acids. J gave up 4 bases and V 6 bases, and 3 bases lay outside the gene matches. The DNA of the CDR3 is TGCAGCGTAAACAGGGGTTACGAGCAGTACTTC. Amino acids: CSVNRGYEQYF.

At least ten counts were recorded for this clone. This chain uses TRBV30 with TRBJ1-5, with 9 bases fitting TRBD1. Germline lookup yields CDR1 GTSNPN and CDR2 SVGIG (reference sequence). CDR3 length: 13 residues. Trimming took 7 bases from V and 1 from J; bases not matched to a gene: 2. CDR3 sequence (DNA): TGTGCCTTCGACAGGGGGAGCAATCAGCCCCAGCATTTT. Translated, it gives CAFDRGSNQPQHF.

The chain uses TRBV5-1 and TRBJ2-1, with TRBD1 as a possible D gene (6 bases). Germline V CDR1 and CDR2: SGHRS, YFSETQ. The CDR3 has 14 amino acids. Trimming left V 4 bases short and J 6 bases short, with 14 bases between. CDR3 amino acids: CASSPPDRGNEQFF. The CDR3 DNA sequence: TGCGCCAGCAGCCCCCCGGACAGAGGCAATGAGCAGTTCTTC.

This chain connects TRBV7-2 to TRBJ2-3; TRBD2 aligns across 14 bases. The V and J ends lost 1 base and 5 bases, in that order; junction bases with no gene match: 2. Germline loops: CDR1 SGHTA, CDR2 FQGNSA. The length of the CDR3 is 16 residues. Here the CDR3 reads CASSLGLAGGLDTQYF. The CDR3 nucleotides read TGTGCCAGCAGCTTAGGACTAGCGGGGGGGCTAGATACGCAGTATTTT.

V and J are TRBV3-1 (or the pseudogene TRBV3-2) and TRBJ2-7, with 10 positions matching TRBD1. Germline lookup yields CDR1 LGHDT and CDR2 YNNKEL (reference sequence). V lost 2 bases to trimming and J lost 4 bases; unmatched junction nucleotides: 5. This CDR3 comprises 15 residues. As DNA, the CDR3 is TGTGCCAGCAGCCAACCGGGACAGGGGATGTACGAGCAGTACTTC. It is translated as CASSQPGQGMYEQYF.

V is TRBV24-1 and J is TRBJ2-5; tentative D call: TRBD1 (5 bases). The CDR3 length is 15 residues. The V gene lost 4 bases and the J gene lost 2 bases, with 13 bases spanning the gap. Germline V gene sequence: CDR1 KGHDR, CDR2 SFDVKD. The CDR3 is CATSDKDRVQETQYF. The CDR3 nucleotides are TGTGCCACCAGTGACAAAGACAGAGTACAAGAGACCCAGTACTTC.

This clone was observed once. The V call is TRBV6-5, the J call TRBJ2-1; perhaps TRBD1 as D (5 bases). Germline values: CDR1 MNHEY, CDR2 SVGAGI. The CDR3 runs 13 residues. Trimming removed 6 bases at V and 7 bases at J, with 13 bases between. This CDR3 is CASSLTVSNEQFF. The CDR3 DNA is TGTGCCAGCAGCCTGACAGTTTCGAATGAGCAGTTCTTC.

The chain combines TRBV4-2 with TRBJ2-7; D is perhaps TRBD2 (7 bases). CDR1 and CDR2 (germline): LGHNA, YNFKEQ. CDR3 length equals 13 residues. The ends were cut back, 7 bases at V and 7 bases at J, with 17 bases in the middle. The CDR3 protein is CASTLRGAQEQYV. In nucleotides, the CDR3 is TGTGCCAGCACCCTTCGGGGGGCCCAAGAGCAGTACGTC.

This clone showed up just once. The V call is TRBV19, the J call TRBJ2-3, with 10 bases that match TRBD2. J gave up 2 bases and V 2 bases, and 4 bases lay outside the gene matches. Germline assignment: CDR1 LNHDA and CDR2 SQIVND (reference sequence). The CDR3 extends over 16 amino acids. This chain's CDR3 is CASSISLAGATDTQYF. The DNA for the CDR3 is TGTGCCAGTAGTATATCCCTAGCGGGGGCCACAGATACGCAGTATTTT.

The chain is built from TRBV9 and TRBJ1-6, with TRBD1 identical over 11 bases. The CDR3 extends over 15 amino acids. In germline, CDR1 is SGDLS, CDR2 YYNGEE. Trimming cost V 2 bases and J 9 bases; bases outside gene matches: 4. The CDR3 DNA reads TGTGCCAGCAGCGTGGGACAGGGGGTTCGTTCACCCCTCCACTTT. Protein sequence: CASSVGQGVRSPLHF.

CDR3 DNA: TGTGCCAGCAGCGTAGGAGGGACAGGGGTGTACGAGCAGTACTTC. It is translated as CASSVGGTGVYEQYF. The chain recombines TRBV9 with TRBJ2-7, with TRBD1 matching over 10 bases. Germline V CDR1 and CDR2: SGDLS, YYNGEE. The CDR3 spans 15 residues. Trimming cost V 0 bases and J 4 bases; bases outside gene matches: 4.

This chain uses TRBV3-1 (or the pseudogene TRBV3-2) with TRBJ1-6, with a possible D match to TRBD1 (5 bases). CDR1 LGHDT and CDR2 YNNKEL come from the germline V gene (reference sequence). V shed 1 base and J shed 14 bases, with 9 bases lying between them. This CDR3 is built from 12 residues. DNA of the CDR3: TGTGCCAGCAGCCAAGCAGGGAGGTCCCTCCACTTT. Protein sequence: CASSQAGRSLHF.

The chain joins TRBV9 to TRBJ1-1, with D unresolved. Looked up from germline, CDR1 is SGDLS and CDR2 is YYNGEE. The CDR3 is made up of 14 amino acids. The V end was cut by 1 base, the J end by 4 bases, with 11 bases between. CDR3 region: CASSVSPSSTEAFF. CDR3 nucleotide sequence: TGTGCCAGCAGCGTATCCCCGTCCTCCACTGAAGCTTTCTTT.

This chain connects TRBV5-4 to TRBJ2-3; 10 bases fit TRBD1. V was pared by 4 bases and J by 8 bases, with 13 bases of the junction left unmatched. Germline V gives CDR1 SGHNT, CDR2 YYREEE (reference sequence). The CDR3 has 16 amino acids. The DNA for the CDR3 is TGTGCCAGCAGCATCCGGGACAGGGGTCTTGTCGGTACGCAGTATTTT. It is translated as CASSIRDRGLVGTQYF.

This rearrangement joins TRBV5-1 to TRBJ1-2; D may be TRBD1 (6 bases). The germline V gene has CDR1 SGHRS and CDR2 YFSETQ. V lost 4 bases, J lost 2 bases, and 9 bases lay in between. The CDR3 length is 13 residues. The CDR3 DNA reads TGCGCCAGCAGCGCGGGGGGCAACTATGGCTACACCTTC. It specifies CASSAGGNYGYTF.

The genes are TRBV18 and TRBJ2-2; TRBD1 aligns across 8 bases. Trimming removed 3 bases from V and 3 bases from J; junction bases left unmatched: 12. Germline CDR1 reads KGHSH; CDR2 reads LQKENI. The CDR3 has 18 amino acids. The CDR3 nucleotides are TGTGCCAGCTCACCGCATGGGCAGGGGGCGACGGACACCGGGGAGCTGTTTTTT. Translation gives CASSPHGQGATDTGELFF.

The chain carries TRBV10-3 and TRBJ1-1; tentative D call: TRBD1 (5 bases). The V gene lost 1 base and the J gene lost 4 bases, with 10 bases spanning the gap. The CDR3 has 14 residues. Germline V lookup: CDR1 ENHRY, CDR2 SYGVKD. In DNA, the CDR3 is TGTGCCATCAGTGAGTGGTTGGGGGGCACTGAAGCTTTCTTT. The encoded protein is CAISEWLGGTEAFF.

This rearrangement joins TRBV5-4 to TRBJ1-5; maybe TRBD1 (5 bases). Trimming shortened V by 3 bases and J by 7 bases, and 14 bases separated the two germline ends. CDR1 is SGHNT and CDR2 is YYREEE in the germline V gene (reference sequence). This CDR3 is 14 amino acids long. The CDR3 here is CASSSAGNPQPQHF. The CDR3 DNA is TGTGCCAGCAGCTCTGCAGGGAATCCCCAGCCCCAGCATTTT.

The chain joins TRBV29-1 to TRBJ2-3; D perhaps matches TRBD1 (5 bases). Germline CDR1 SQVTM, CDR2 ANQGSEA. The CDR3 sequence is 13 residues long. Trimming took off 3 bases at V and 6 bases at J, with 13 bases between the two ends. The CDR3 DNA sequence: TGCAGCGTTGACCCGGCAGGGCGGGATACGCAGTATTTT. Amino acid sequence: CSVDPAGRDTQYF.

This chain links TRBV5-1 with TRBJ1-2; TRBD1 is a possible D gene (6 bases). Germline V gives CDR1 SGHRS, CDR2 YFSETQ. V lost 4 bases and J 6 bases, leaving 16 bases between the germline ends. The CDR3 is 14 amino acids. The CDR3 region has the DNA TGCGCCAGCAGCATCTCACAGGGAGGGCATGGCTACACCTTC. It yields the protein CASSISQGGHGYTF.